This passage covers 18 T cell receptor beta chains from one sample sequenced in a study of persistence of HIV-infected CD4 T cells. The libraries were made with immunoSEQ version 4 in survey mode. TCRdb's copy holds only in-frame clones and misses some; the assay was immunoSEQ multiplex PCR. The data hold about 64,000 clones, with about 69% observed a single time. The stimulus was an HIV-1 Gag 15-mer peptide pool, about 1.1 ug/peptide/mL. CD40L/CD69 double-negative CD45RO-high memory CD4+ T cells were collected. The antigens for these receptors are not known. Material: CD4+ T cells sorted from PBMCs after 18-hour stimulation, obtained from a patient who received antiretroviral therapy. Source of these receptors: an adult man with HIV who was CMV-seropositive.

This clone was counted a few times. The J gene is TRBJ2-7, the V gene TRBV2; 7 bases map to TRBD1. CDR1 is SNHLY, CDR2 FYNNEI, per germline. J gave up 1 base and V 11 bases, and 11 bases lay outside the gene matches. This CDR3 has 14 amino acids. The CDR3 DNA sequence: TGTGCCTGCCGCCGGGACAGCGGTTCCTACGAGCAGTACTTC. Protein sequence: CACRRDSGSYEQYF.

This clone is classed as medium-sized. J is TRBJ1-1 and V is TRBV2; weak D call: TRBD1 (5 bases). Germline V CDR1 and CDR2: SNHLY, FYNNEI. The V and J ends lost 4 bases and 0 bases respectively, with 18 bases between them. The CDR3 sequence is 17 residues long. The DNA for the CDR3 is TGTGCCAGCAGTGTTGCTCCGGCAGGGCAAATGAACACTGAAGCTTTCTTT. Translated, it gives CASSVAPAGQMNTEAFF.

This clone showed up just once. The chain has TRBV10-3 and TRBJ1-2; perhaps TRBD1 as D (5 bases). The germline V and J ends were trimmed by 3 bases and 0 bases, with 11 bases remaining between them. The V gene's germline CDR1 is ENHRY and CDR2 SYGVKD. CDR3 length equals 15 residues. The CDR3: CAISDSGSSNYGYTF. In DNA, the CDR3 is TGTGCCATCAGTGATTCAGGGTCCTCTAACTATGGCTACACCTTC.

This clone appeared a single time. The chain is built from TRBV6-5 and TRBJ1-4; 9 bases fit TRBD1. Unmatched junction bases numbered 12, after V lost 7 bases and J lost 9 bases. CDR1 is MNHEY and CDR2 is SVGAGI in the germline V gene. The CDR3 contains 15 residues. CDR3 DNA: TGTGCCAGCATGCCTAGTGGGACAGGGCATAAAAAACTGTTTTTT. Residues: CASMPSGTGHKKLFF.

J is TRBJ2-3 and V is TRBV2; D possibly corresponds to TRBD2 (5 bases). CDR1 is SNHLY and CDR2 is FYNNEI in the germline V gene. This CDR3 is 13 amino acids long. The V end was cut by 7 bases, the J end by 9 bases, with 17 bases between. The CDR3: CASIKGSEGTQYF. CDR3 in DNA: TGTGCCAGCATTAAAGGTTCCGAGGGCACGCAGTATTTT.

This clone was seen once. The chain has TRBV2 and TRBJ1-5; the D is unclear. The CDR3 length is 13 residues. V lost 3 bases, J lost 4 bases, and 7 bases lay in between. Per the germline V gene, CDR1 is SNHLY and CDR2 is FYNNEI. CDR3 in DNA: TGTGCCAGCAGTGACAGGACTAATCAGCCCCAGCATTTT. Its translation: CASSDRTNQPQHF.

There are a few counts of this clone. The J gene is TRBJ2-5, the V gene TRBV24-1; 9 positions match TRBD1. The CDR3 is made up of 16 amino acids. Trimming cost V 4 bases and J 2 bases; bases outside gene matches: 7. Germline-derived CDR1 and CDR2 are KGHDR and SFDVKD. The CDR3 sequence is CATSEPGTGKQETQYF. The CDR3 DNA is TGTGCCACCAGTGAGCCTGGGACAGGGAAACAAGAGACCCAGTACTTC.

This clone showed up just a few times. This rearrangement joins TRBV2 to TRBJ1-3; TRBD1 aligns across 9 bases. Looked up from germline, CDR1 is SNHLY and CDR2 is FYNNEI. With V trimmed by 11 bases and J by 4 bases, 9 bases remained unmatched. There are 14 residues in the CDR3. The CDR3 DNA reads TGTGCCGGAGGACAGGGGAGGTCAGGAAACACCATATATTTT. Translated: CAGGQGRSGNTIYF.

The chain has TRBV28 and TRBJ1-4; 7 bases map to TRBD1. V lost 11 bases, J lost 8 bases, and 17 bases stayed unmatched. The CDR3 is made up of 15 amino acids. Germline V lookup: CDR1 MDHEN, CDR2 SYDVKM. For the CDR3, the DNA is TGTGCCTCTTATTCCCGGGACAGCGGCGGAGAAAAACTGTTTTTT. Translated, it gives CASYSRDSGGEKLFF.

In its sample, this clone was seen a few times. The chain uses TRBV9 and TRBJ1-4, with D hard to call. Trimming took off 4 bases at V and 7 bases at J, with 14 bases between the two ends. CDR1 and CDR2 from the germline V gene are SGDLS and YYNGEE. CDR3 size: 14 residues. CDR3 sequence: CASSPRPLGEKLFF. Here the CDR3 DNA reads TGTGCCAGCAGCCCCCGTCCCCTCGGTGAAAAACTGTTTTTT.

V gene TRBV4-1 combines with J gene TRBJ2-7; D could derive from TRBD1 or TRBD2 (7 bases each). The CDR3 runs to 16 residues. With 2 bases removed from V and 3 bases from J, the gap between germline ends came to 17 bases. Germline V gene sequence: CDR1 MGHRA, CDR2 YSYEKL. This chain's CDR3 is CASSQPRQGLSYEQYF. The CDR3 bases are TGCGCCAGCAGCCAACCGCGACAGGGACTAAGCTACGAGCAGTACTTC.

On this clone: The sample contains more than one DNA sequence encoding this CDR3. This chain's CDR3 is CASRTGPSTDTQYF. The CDR3 bases are TGCGCCAGCAGAACAGGGCCCAGCACAGATACGCAGTATTTT. The chain links TRBV5-1 to TRBJ2-3, with D possibly TRBD1 on 6 matching bases. Trimming took off 5 bases at V and 0 bases at J, with 10 bases between the two ends. The CDR3 spans 14 residues. Germline lookup yields CDR1 SGHRS and CDR2 YFSETQ.

The chain couples TRBV28 to TRBJ2-6; D unclear. The V end lost 4 bases, the J end lost 0 bases, and 7 bases lay between the germline ends. Germline values: CDR1 MDHEN, CDR2 SYDVKM. This CDR3 region has 15 residues. The CDR3 bases are TGTGCCAGCAGTTCTCATGGCTCTGGGGCCAACGTCCTGACTTTC. Amino acid sequence: CASSSHGSGANVLTF.

The chain has TRBV7-8 and TRBJ2-1; D is undetermined. CDR1 and CDR2 (germline): SGHVS, FQNEAQ. The CDR3 extends over 12 amino acids. V was clipped by 0 bases and J by 11 bases, with 8 bases between them. In DNA, the CDR3 is TGTGCCAGCAGCTTAGCGGGCAACCAGCAGTTCTTC. Amino acids: CASSLAGNQQFF.

V gene TRBV6-1 combines with J gene TRBJ1-5; TRBD1 agrees at 7 bases. The CDR3 is made up of 17 amino acids. Germline V CDR1 and CDR2: MNHNS, SASEGT. V lost 4 bases and J lost 0; bases outside the gene matches: 9. Here the CDR3 reads CASSGTGAISSNQPQHF. CDR3 DNA: TGTGCCAGCAGTGGGACAGGAGCAATAAGTAGCAATCAGCCCCAGCATTTT.

This clone was detected a few times. Within the sample, other DNA sequences also encode this same CDR3. The rearrangement uses TRBV5-1 and TRBJ1-1; possible D gene TRBD1, 5 bases. Trimming left V 2 bases short and J 5 bases short, with 10 bases between. This CDR3 spans 13 amino acids. Germline V gene sequence: CDR1 SGHRS, CDR2 YFSETQ. The chain's CDR3 is CASSFDRGTEAFF. CDR3 sequence (DNA): TGCGCCAGCAGCTTCGACAGAGGGACTGAAGCTTTCTTT.

There are a few counts of this clone. The V call is TRBV29-1, the J call TRBJ1-1; D perhaps matches TRBD1 (5 bases). V lost 6 bases and J 4 bases, leaving 18 bases between the germline ends. The CDR3 spans 14 residues. Germline V lookup: CDR1 SQVTM, CDR2 ANQGSEA. The CDR3 reads CSVAGIWPGTEAFF. The CDR3 DNA follows: TGCAGCGTGGCAGGGATCTGGCCTGGCACTGAAGCTTTCTTT.

A single count supports this clone. This rearrangement joins TRBV28 to TRBJ1-3, with TRBD1 matching over 9 bases. V was clipped by 5 bases and J by 1 base; unmatched bases: 12. There are 18 residues in the CDR3. Germline V gene lookup returns CDR1 MDHEN and CDR2 SYDVKM. The CDR3 region is CASSRAGTGRFSGNTIYF. Here the CDR3 DNA reads TGTGCCAGCAGTCGAGCCGGGACAGGGAGATTTTCTGGAAACACCATATATTTT.